This T cell receptor beta chain derives from a study of T cells in Graves' hyperthyroidism and ophthalmopathy. Turning to the study itself: Peripheral blood was obtained at initial diagnosis, preceding any treatment. Regarding the study as a whole: Ophthalmopathy, which appeared later, was predicted by the model a median about 6 months before onset.

Amplified regions were TCR beta CDR3 sequences from RNA transcripts. HTBI primers were the set used in a first-round RT-PCR of the TCR CDR3. TCRdb fed the multiplex PCR reads into MiXCR, producing one record per CDR3 protein. The data show about 680,000 distinct CDR3 sequences, 35% seen once. Graves' hyperthyroidism was deemed stable absent ophthalmopathy progression within 18 months. Thyroid ultrasound and orbital computed tomography, with clinical symptoms and serum thyroxine and TRAb, informed diagnoses. In its sample, this clonotype was seen a few times. Its cognate antigen is unknown. The CDR3 has 16 amino acids. Germline values: CDR1 LNHDA, CDR2 SQIVND (reference sequence). Trimming took off 4 bases at V and 5 bases at J, with 17 bases between the two ends.

The TCR originated in a woman between 40 and 50 years old with Graves' hyperthyroidism. The chain couples TRBV19 to TRBJ1-4; no definite D call. Sequencing was performed on blood. The CDR3 DNA sequence: TGTGCCAGTAGTACACTCCTAAGCCGGGGAAATGAAAAACTGTTTTTT. It translates to CASSTLLSRGNEKLFF.